This T cell receptor beta chain was sequenced during a study of early T cells in non-severe SARS-CoV-2 infection. Study overall: From unsorted whole blood, bulk RNA was sequenced, and the chains remained unpaired. General observations from the study: A preference for anti-spike CD8 responses marked VDJdb matching, which missed private and CD4 specificities.

This clonotype was observed at least ten times. Antigen: not known. The germline V gene has CDR1 DFQATT and CDR2 SNEGSKA (reference sequence). The CDR3 has 13 amino acids. The V and J ends lost 2 bases and 2 bases respectively, with 10 bases between them. Individual cDNA molecules received unique molecular identifiers. Each CDR3 protein gets one entry after TCRdb re-called the 5' RACE reads with MiXCR. The profile shows tens of thousands of distinct CDR3 sequences, more than 12% of them singletons. Sequencing was performed on whole blood, taken at baseline. This chain links TRBV20-1 with TRBJ2-7; D unresolved. The receptor comes from an adult who was a healthcare worker with PCR-confirmed SARS-CoV-2 infection or an uninfected control (not recorded which). The CDR3 protein is CSARSDSTYEQYF. The CDR3 DNA reads TGCAGTGCTAGAAGCGACTCAACCTACGAGCAGTACTTC.